This TCR beta chain originates from a study of T-cell reconstitution after alpha-beta-depleted transplantation in children. The V and J ends lost 1 base and 5 bases respectively, with 18 bases between them. Germline values: CDR1 SGHTA, CDR2 FQGTGA. The CDR3 contains 17 residues. Broader study findings: Reportedly, alpha-beta T cells present about two months post-transplant originated from several hundred expanded clones of graft origin. Hyperexpanded clones declined; after one year, newly produced T cells mostly supplied diversity. The high TCRbeta diversity at day 60 in some patients came from surviving recipient T cells and thymic progenitors.

This clonotype has a handful of counts. Its antigen is unidentified. The library targeted TCRbeta and was prepared with unique molecular identifiers. TCRdb itself ran the PCR reads through MiXCR, one entry per CDR3 protein. The table records hundreds of thousands of distinct CDR3 sequences, 16% of them present only once. This chain connects TRBV7-3 to TRBJ2-1, with D unresolved. The input for sequencing was PBMCs, mostly from graft donor cells, taken 360 days after TCRalphabeta/CD19-depleted stem cell transplant. The clonotype was recovered from a male patient under 18 who had a stem cell transplant for acute lymphoblastic leukemia, so the T cells may come from the graft donor. The CDR3 DNA is TGTGCCAGCAGCTTAATAGGCGGCGTGGGCGGACACAATGAGCAGTTCTTC. Its translation: CASSLIGGVGGHNEQFF.